These 10 T cell receptor beta chains share one sample of origin, sequenced in a study of graft-versus-host responses after intestinal transplantation. The table came from immunoSEQ multiplex PCR; TCRdb's copy has only in-frame clones and leaves some out. The sample lists approximately 90,000 clones; approximately 94% were seen once. These receptors lack a known antigen. Sequencing used unstimulated CD8+ T cells sorted from spleen or lymph node cells, obtained before intestinal transplant. Receptors were obtained from a human donor who received an intestinal transplant.

This clone occurred once. CDR3: CASSLVKGVATEAFF. In nucleotides, the CDR3 is TGTGCCAGCAGCTTAGTAAAAGGGGTGGCCACTGAAGCTTTCTTT. The J gene is TRBJ1-1, the V gene TRBV11-2; a weak D match, TRBD1 (5 bases). Trimming removed 1 base from V and 4 bases from J, with 13 bases in between. The CDR3 has 15 amino acids. The germline CDR1 and CDR2 sequences are SGHAT and FQNNGV.

The rearrangement joins TRBV5-6 to TRBJ2-2; TRBD1 matches at 10 bases. Germline V CDR1 and CDR2: SGHDT, YYEEEE. J was trimmed by 2 bases and V by 3 bases; bases with no gene match: 7. The CDR3 covers 17 residues. This CDR3 is CASSSDRDRGNTGELFF. In DNA, the CDR3 is TGTGCCAGCAGCTCGGACCGGGACAGGGGTAACACCGGGGAGCTGTTTTTT.

There are a few counts of this clone. The chain is built from TRBV27 and TRBJ2-7; no definite D call. V was pared by 6 bases and J by 4 bases, with 13 bases between. The CDR3 totals 13 residues. The germline V gene encodes CDR1 MNHEY and CDR2 SMNVEV (reference sequence). CDR3 amino acids: CASSARPRYEQYF. In DNA, the CDR3 is TGTGCCAGCAGCGCCCGACCGAGGTACGAGCAGTACTTC.

V usage is TRBV27 and J usage is TRBJ2-1; 7 bases are shared with TRBD1. CDR1 MNHEY and CDR2 SMNVEV come from the germline V gene (reference sequence). The CDR3 totals 15 residues. V lost 5 bases and J lost 0; bases outside the gene matches: 4. The CDR3 here is CASSPRDSSYNEQFF. In DNA form, the CDR3 reads TGTGCCAGCAGTCCCAGGGACAGCTCCTACAATGAGCAGTTCTTC.

This clone has a handful of counts. This chain joins TRBV19 and TRBJ2-7, with TRBD1 as a possible D gene (5 bases). The CDR3 length is 13 residues. The germline V gene encodes CDR1 LNHDA and CDR2 SQIVND (reference sequence). The V gene lost 6 bases and the J gene lost 2 bases, with 11 bases spanning the gap. CDR3 bases: TGTGCCAGTAGCGCACAGGAACCCTACGAGCAGTACTTC. Translated: CASSAQEPYEQYF.

This rearrangement joins TRBV2 to TRBJ1-2, with D hard to call. The V gene lost 1 base and the J gene lost 10 bases, with 19 bases spanning the gap. The CDR3 runs 15 residues. The germline CDR1 and CDR2 sequences are SNHLY and FYNNEI. CDR3 nucleotides: TGTGCCAGCAGTGAAGACCCACAGCTACCTAAGCCCTACACCTTC. This sequence encodes CASSEDPQLPKPYTF.

The chain couples TRBV4-3 to TRBJ2-7; possibly TRBD2 for D (5 bases). Germline V lookup: CDR1 LGHNA, CDR2 YSLEER. V was pared by 0 bases and J by 3 bases, with 15 bases between. The CDR3 has 16 amino acids. In DNA, the CDR3 is TGCGCCAGCAGCCAAGATCCCGCCGGAGGCATCTACGAGCAGTACTTC. Translation: CASSQDPAGGIYEQYF.

The chain combines TRBV7-9 with TRBJ2-5, with a possible D match to TRBD2 (6 bases). CDR3 length: 13 amino acids. Germline V gives CDR1 SEHNR, CDR2 FQNEAQ (reference sequence). The ends were cut back, 3 bases at V and 6 bases at J, with 11 bases in the middle. The CDR3: CASSLDGGKTQYF. Written as DNA, the CDR3 is TGTGCCAGCAGCTTGGACGGCGGGAAGACCCAGTACTTC.

The rearrangement uses TRBV27 and TRBJ2-2; tentative D call: TRBD1 (6 bases). The CDR3 has 18 amino acids. The V and J ends lost 3 bases and 4 bases respectively, with 21 bases between them. The germline V gene encodes CDR1 MNHEY and CDR2 SMNVEV (reference sequence). For the CDR3, the DNA is TGTGCCAGCAGTTTTTATCCCTTCAGAACAGGGCTCACCGGGGAGCTGTTTTTT. It codes for CASSFYPFRTGLTGELFF.

This chain uses TRBV12-5 with TRBJ2-7, with 8 bases lining up with TRBD1. V was clipped by 5 bases and J by 0 bases; unmatched bases: 9. The germline CDR1 and CDR2 sequences are LGHNT and FRNRAP. The CDR3 totals 16 residues. CDR3 DNA: TGTGCTAGTGGTGGTCTCCCAGGGGGCTTCTCCTACGAGCAGTACTTC. Encoded protein: CASGGLPGGFSYEQYF.